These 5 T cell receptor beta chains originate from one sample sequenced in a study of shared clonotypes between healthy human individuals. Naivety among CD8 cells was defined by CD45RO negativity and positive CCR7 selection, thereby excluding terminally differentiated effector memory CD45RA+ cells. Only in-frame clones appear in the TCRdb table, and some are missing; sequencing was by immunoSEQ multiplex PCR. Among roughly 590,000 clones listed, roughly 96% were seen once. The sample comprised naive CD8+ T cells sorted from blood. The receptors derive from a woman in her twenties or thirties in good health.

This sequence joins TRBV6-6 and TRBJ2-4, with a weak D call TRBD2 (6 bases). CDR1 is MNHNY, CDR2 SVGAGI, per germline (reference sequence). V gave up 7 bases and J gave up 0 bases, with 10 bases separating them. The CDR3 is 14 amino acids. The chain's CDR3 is CASTQEGAKNIQYF. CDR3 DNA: TGTGCCAGCACGCAGGAGGGAGCCAAAAACATTCAGTACTTC.

As DNA, the CDR3 is TGCGCCAGCAGCCTTCGTCGGCAGGTGAGAAATGAAGCTTTCTTT. It specifies CASSLRRQVRNEAFF. The rearrangement uses TRBV4-1 and TRBJ1-1; no firm D call. With 4 bases removed from V and 7 bases from J, the gap between germline ends came to 19 bases. Germline V gives CDR1 MGHRA, CDR2 YSYEKL. There are 15 residues in the CDR3.

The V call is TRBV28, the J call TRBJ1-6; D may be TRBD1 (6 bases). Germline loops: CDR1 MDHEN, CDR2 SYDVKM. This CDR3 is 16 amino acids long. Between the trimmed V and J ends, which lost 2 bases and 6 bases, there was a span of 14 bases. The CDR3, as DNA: TGTGCCAGCAGTTTAGAGGGGGAAGGTACTAATTCACCCCTCCACTTT. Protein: CASSLEGEGTNSPLHF.

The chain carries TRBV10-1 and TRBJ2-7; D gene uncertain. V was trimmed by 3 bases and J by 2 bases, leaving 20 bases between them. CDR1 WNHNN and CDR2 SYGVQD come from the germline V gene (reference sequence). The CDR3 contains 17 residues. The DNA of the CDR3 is TGCGCCAGCAGTGACGGTGGAGTGGGCCCTAGGGCCTACGAGCAGTACTTC. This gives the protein CASSDGGVGPRAYEQYF.

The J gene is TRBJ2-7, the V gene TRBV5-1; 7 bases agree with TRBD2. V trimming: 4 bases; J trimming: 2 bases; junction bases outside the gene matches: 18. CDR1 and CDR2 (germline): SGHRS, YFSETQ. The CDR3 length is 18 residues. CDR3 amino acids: CASSSLVGSGPRTYEQYF. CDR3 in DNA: TGCGCCAGCAGCAGCTTGGTTGGTAGCGGGCCACGGACCTACGAGCAGTACTTC.